The 26 T cell receptor beta chains below were found in one sample sequenced in a study of shared clonotypes between healthy human individuals. The repertoire was sequenced with immunoSEQ multiplex PCR; TCRdb's copy has only in-frame clones and lacks some. The sample contains about 2.5 million clones, roughly 90% of which appear only once. Sequences were obtained from naive CD4+ T cells from PBMCs. Subset specified: CD45RA+ positively selected. Every receptor here comes from a man aged 18-30 years in good health. Some clones in this sample may be carry-over from other donors' samples.

The rearrangement joins TRBV7-2 to TRBJ2-2, with D tentatively TRBD2 (6 bases). The V end lost 4 bases, the J end lost 4 bases, and 16 bases lay between the germline ends. Germline CDR1 and CDR2: SGHTA and FQGNSA. The CDR3 runs 16 residues. The DNA for the CDR3 is TGTGCCAGCAGCTCTAGGCGACTAGACCGCACCGGGGAGCTGTTTTTT. It specifies CASSSRRLDRTGELFF.

The chain is built from TRBV29-1 and TRBJ1-1; D is unresolved. Germline CDR1 and CDR2: SQVTM and ANQGSEA. Trimming took off 7 bases at V and 8 bases at J, with 26 bases between the two ends. This CDR3 spans 15 amino acids. The CDR3 region is CSARWVGDLKGEAFF. The CDR3 DNA is TGCAGCGCCCGATGGGTCGGAGATCTCAAGGGAGAAGCTTTCTTT.

The chain couples TRBV6-1 to TRBJ2-4; D could derive from TRBD1 or TRBD2 (6 bases each). CDR3 length: 18 residues. Looked up from germline, CDR1 is MNHNS and CDR2 is SASEGT. V lost 4 bases, J lost 4 bases, and 23 bases lay in between. CDR3 sequence (DNA): TGTGCCAGCAGTGGGGATTCGGGGGCAGGGAGCATTAAAAACATTCAGTACTTC. Its protein is CASSGDSGAGSIKNIQYF.

This clone was observed a handful of times. The identical CDR3 is also encoded by other nucleotide sequences in the sample. The rearrangement joins TRBV5-1 to TRBJ1-1; a possible D gene is TRBD1 (5 bases). The CDR3 loop spans 14 amino acids. Germline V lookup: CDR1 SGHRS, CDR2 YFSETQ. The germline V and J ends were trimmed by 4 bases and 2 bases, with 12 bases remaining between them. The CDR3 DNA reads TGCGCCAGCAGCGATCAGGGTGGCAACACTGAAGCTTTCTTT. Translation: CASSDQGGNTEAFF.

CDR3 protein: CASSGTLGGTQYF. CDR3 DNA: TGTGCCAGCAGCGGGACCTTGGGGGGTACGCAGTATTTT. The chain has TRBV9 and TRBJ2-3; D might be TRBD2 (6 bases). The germline CDR1 and CDR2 sequences are SGDLS and YYNGEE. CDR3 size: 13 residues. V lost 3 bases, J lost 8 bases, and 13 bases lay in between.

The V gene is TRBV19, the J gene TRBJ2-1; 7 bases agree with TRBD2. The CDR3 is made up of 15 amino acids. Germline CDR1 is LNHDA and CDR2 is SQIVND (reference sequence). The V and J ends lost 6 bases and 8 bases, in that order; junction bases with no gene match: 13. The CDR3 DNA reads TGTGCCAGTAGGACCACTAGCGAGGCGCGGCATGAGCAGTTCTTC. Translation gives CASRTTSEARHEQFF.

The CDR3 region is CASSLAAGAGGANVLTF. CDR3 DNA: TGCGCCAGCAGCTTGGCCGCAGGGGCCGGAGGGGCCAACGTCCTGACTTTC. This chain joins TRBV5-1 and TRBJ2-6; D is perhaps TRBD1 (6 bases). This CDR3 spans 17 amino acids. CDR1 SGHRS and CDR2 YFSETQ come from the germline V gene. V was trimmed by 0 bases and J by 4 bases, leaving 14 bases between them.

The chain couples TRBV18 to TRBJ2-5; 12 nucleotides match TRBD2. Germline V lookup: CDR1 KGHSH, CDR2 LQKENI. The CDR3 runs to 16 residues. Germline trimming cut 2 bases from V and 7 bases from J; bases unmatched to any gene: 8. The CDR3 DNA reads TGTGCCAGCTCACCAGACCTAGCGGGAGGGTCGGGGACCCAGTACTTC. This translates into CASSPDLAGGSGTQYF.

The gene calls are TRBV27 and TRBJ2-1, with 7 bases matching TRBD2. The CDR3 runs to 14 residues. Germline V CDR1 and CDR2: MNHEY, SMNVEV (reference sequence). V lost 4 bases and J lost 3; bases outside the gene matches: 3. In nucleotides, the CDR3 is TGTGCCAGCAGTTCGTTAGCGGGCTACAATGAGCAGTTCTTC. Its protein product is CASSSLAGYNEQFF.

The chain links TRBV28 to TRBJ1-5; D possibly corresponds to TRBD1 (5 bases). The CDR3 covers 16 residues. From germline, CDR1 is MDHEN and CDR2 SYDVKM. The V end was cut by 2 bases, the J end by 0 bases, with 11 bases between. Written as DNA, the CDR3 is TGTGCCAGCAGTTTACTACAGGACCCTAGCAATCAGCCCCAGCATTTT. Amino acid sequence: CASSLLQDPSNQPQHF. The full variable domain, in which reference TRBV28 and TRBJ1-5 provide the parts outside the CDR3, is DVKVTQSSRYLVKRTGEKVFLECVQDMDHENMFWYRQDPGLGLRLIYFSYDVKMKEKGDIPEGYSVSREKKERFSLILESASTNQTSMYLCASSLLQDPSNQPQHFGDGTRLSIL.

The chain employs TRBV7-2 and TRBJ2-1; 10 bases agree with TRBD2. V lost 4 bases and J lost 5; bases outside the gene matches: 5. This CDR3 region has 15 residues. Germline-derived CDR1 and CDR2 are SGHTA and FQGNSA. The CDR3 DNA reads TGTGCCAGCAGCTCTAGCGGGAGAGGTAACAATGAGCAGTTCTTC. This translates into CASSSSGRGNNEQFF.

The count of this clone is one. CDR3 amino acids: CASTSSRTSGDNEQFF. The CDR3 bases are TGTGCCAGCACCTCAAGCCGGACTAGCGGTGACAATGAGCAGTTCTTC. The rearrangement joins TRBV28 to TRBJ2-1; 10 bases match TRBD2. The CDR3 has 16 residues. V lost 7 bases, J lost 5 bases, and 11 bases stayed unmatched. Germline values: CDR1 MDHEN, CDR2 SYDVKM.

This clone was detected only a few times. The J gene is TRBJ1-4, the V gene TRBV19; tentative D call: TRBD1 (5 bases). The CDR3 contains 16 residues. Germline V gene data show CDR1 as LNHDA and CDR2 as SQIVND (reference sequence). V shed 5 bases and J shed 4 bases, with 17 bases lying between them. CDR3 coding DNA: TGTGCCAGTAGTGGACTAGACAGCCGACATAATGAAAAACTGTTTTTT. This gives the protein CASSGLDSRHNEKLFF.

The chain combines TRBV7-9 with TRBJ1-1; 12 bases align to TRBD1. Germline trimming cut 5 bases from V and 3 bases from J; bases unmatched to any gene: 4. CDR1 is SEHNR and CDR2 is FQNEAQ in the germline V gene (reference sequence). The CDR3 runs 15 residues. The CDR3 loop reads CASSDGTGGDTEAFF. The CDR3 DNA reads as TGTGCCAGCAGCGACGGGACAGGGGGCGACACTGAAGCTTTCTTT.

The V gene is TRBV5-6, the J gene TRBJ1-4; D is ambiguous. Trimming took off 5 bases at V and 4 bases at J, with 15 bases between the two ends. The CDR3 extends over 15 amino acids. Per the germline V gene, CDR1 is SGHDT and CDR2 is YYEEEE. The CDR3 sequence is CASSYGRYHNEKLFF. The CDR3 DNA is TGTGCCAGCAGTTACGGACGATACCATAATGAAAAACTGTTTTTT.

This clone was counted only a few times. The same CDR3 also results from other DNA sequences found in this sample. The rearrangement uses TRBV9 and TRBJ1-3, with D possibly matching TRBD1 (5 bases). CDR3 length: 13 residues. V shed 0 bases and J shed 7 bases, with 8 bases lying between them. The germline gives CDR1 SGDLS, CDR2 YYNGEE. The CDR3 DNA sequence: TGTGCCAGCAGCGTAGTTGGGGGGAACACCATATATTTT. This sequence encodes CASSVVGGNTIYF.

This sequence joins TRBV7-8 and TRBJ1-4; 7 nucleotides match TRBD1. Looked up from germline, CDR1 is SGHVS and CDR2 is FQNEAQ. J was trimmed by 7 bases and V by 0 bases; bases with no gene match: 11. The CDR3 consists of 17 residues. The CDR3 loop reads CASSLASGQAGFEKLFF. The CDR3 bases are TGTGCCAGCAGCTTAGCTTCCGGACAGGCGGGTTTTGAAAAACTGTTTTTT. The full variable domain, rest sourced from reference TRBV7-8 and TRBJ1-4, is GAGVSQSPRYKVAKRGQDVALRCDPISGHVSLFWYQQALGQGPEFLTYFQNEAQLDKSGLPSDRFFAERPEGSVSTLKIQRTQQEDSAVYLCASSLASGQAGFEKLFFGSGTQLSVL.

Only one count was recorded for this clone. The rearrangement uses TRBV18 and TRBJ2-2, with no clear D. The germline gives CDR1 KGHSH, CDR2 LQKENI. V was shortened by 3 bases and J by 1 base, with 9 bases between the two germline ends. The CDR3 totals 15 residues. As DNA, the CDR3 is TGTGCCAGCTCACCCGCTCCAGTGAACACCGGGGAGCTGTTTTTT. Encoded protein: CASSPAPVNTGELFF.

V gene TRBV28 combines with J gene TRBJ1-2; D is possibly TRBD1 (5 bases). Trimming removed 11 bases from V and 5 bases from J, with 24 bases in between. CDR3 size: 15 residues. CDR1 MDHEN and CDR2 SYDVKM come from the germline V gene. The CDR3: CALNPGHLGSYGYTF. The CDR3 DNA follows: TGTGCCCTCAATCCGGGGCACCTGGGGTCTTATGGCTACACCTTC.

The gene calls are TRBV28 and TRBJ2-7; D is uncertain. Trimming removed 3 bases from V and 2 bases from J, with 8 bases in between. Germline values: CDR1 MDHEN, CDR2 SYDVKM. The CDR3 totals 13 residues. CDR3 DNA: TGTGCCAGCAGTTTTCTCCTTCCCTACGAGCAGTACTTC. Translated, it gives CASSFLLPYEQYF.

This chain connects TRBV30 to TRBJ2-3; tentatively, D is TRBD2 (7 bases). The ends were cut back, 7 bases at V and 1 base at J, with 12 bases in the middle. The germline gives CDR1 GTSNPN, CDR2 SVGIG (reference sequence). The CDR3 sequence is 13 residues long. CDR3 sequence reads: CALGGAGTDTQYF. The CDR3 nucleotides read TGTGCCTTGGGGGGGGCCGGCACAGATACGCAGTATTTT. Combining the CDR3 with reference TRBV30 and TRBJ2-3 gives the whole variable domain SQTIHQWPATLVQPVGSPLSLECTVEGTSNPNLYWYRQAAGRGLQLLFYSVGIGQISSEVPQNLSASRPQDRQFILSSKKLLLSDSGFYLCALGGAGTDTQYFGPGTRLTVL.

The J gene is TRBJ2-1, the V gene TRBV6-5; no definite D call. The V gene's germline CDR1 is MNHEY and CDR2 SVGAGI. This CDR3 spans 11 amino acids. V was shortened by 6 bases and J by 8 bases, with 8 bases between the two germline ends. CDR3 region: CASSSRYEQFF. CDR3 coding DNA: TGTGCCAGCAGCTCACGCTATGAGCAGTTCTTC.

This clone showed up just once. The chain combines TRBV7-3 with TRBJ1-1, with D tentatively TRBD1 (6 bases). CDR3 length: 14 residues. V gave up 5 bases and J gave up 1 base, with 11 bases separating them. Germline V gives CDR1 SGHTA, CDR2 FQGTGA. CDR3 sequence (DNA): TGTGCCAGCAGCCCAGGGGCCCAGAACACTGAAGCTTTCTTT. This sequence encodes CASSPGAQNTEAFF.

This chain links TRBV5-1 with TRBJ2-2; D is ambiguous. V was shortened by 7 bases and J by 7 bases, with 17 bases between the two germline ends. The CDR3 has 14 residues. Germline V gene sequence: CDR1 SGHRS, CDR2 YFSETQ. CDR3 coding DNA: TGCGCCAGCGAGATTGAGGCTGCTAGCGGGGAGCTGTTTTTT. It codes for CASEIEAASGELFF.

V usage is TRBV28 and J usage is TRBJ1-5; 7 bases match TRBD1. This CDR3 spans 17 amino acids. Germline V gives CDR1 MDHEN, CDR2 SYDVKM. With V trimmed by 5 bases and J by 1 base, 11 bases remained unmatched. CDR3 DNA: TGTGCCAGCAGTCCCCTGACCCTACAGGGGAGCAATCAGCCCCAGCATTTT. It encodes CASSPLTLQGSNQPQHF.

This sequence joins TRBV19 and TRBJ1-1, with D perhaps TRBD1 (5 bases). CDR3 length: 15 amino acids. V was clipped by 5 bases and J by 1 base, with 14 bases between them. Germline V CDR1 and CDR2: LNHDA, SQIVND (reference sequence). Here the CDR3 DNA reads TGTGCCAGTAGTGGGGAAGGGACGGGGAACACTGAAGCTTTCTTT. Protein: CASSGEGTGNTEAFF.